This entry describes one TCR beta chain. Germline CDR1 SGDLS, CDR2 YYNGEE. V lost 0 bases, J lost 3 bases, and 3 bases stayed unmatched. The CDR3 sequence is 16 residues long. The sample originates from a study of blood T cell repertoires in COVID-19. As for the study in general: The samples span acute and convalescent COVID-19 from the United States, Italy and Spain. T cells, B-cell-depleted T cells, or PBMCs supplied cDNA or gDNA.

Generated by immunoSEQ multiplex PCR, the TCRdb table keeps only in-frame clones and is missing some. The data contain 45,000 to 60,000 clones, roughly four fifths of them singletons. This receptor was obtained from a woman between 55 and 75 years old with acute or convalescent COVID-19. The specimen was peripheral blood. This chain uses TRBV9 with TRBJ2-5, with 12 bases matching TRBD2. CDR3 nucleotide sequence: TGTGCCAGCAGCGTAGGGGCTAGCGGGGGGGAAGAGACCCAGTACTTC. Translated: CASSVGASGGEETQYF. Based on the CDR3 plus reference TRBV9 and TRBJ2-5, the full variable domain is DSGVTQTPKHLITATGQRVTLRCSPRSGDLSVYWYQQSLDQGLQFLIQYYNGEERAKGNILERFSAQQFPDLHSELNLSSLELGDSALYFCASSVGASGGEETQYFGPGTRLLVL.